A single sample gave rise to the 28 T cell receptor beta chains below, sequenced in a study of blood T cell repertoires in COVID-19. The data were produced by immunoSEQ multiplex PCR, yet TCRdb's version contains in-frame clones alone and is incomplete. The data hold about 25,000 clones, with roughly 82% observed a single time. The sample taken for sequencing was peripheral blood. Receptor source: an older man with active or convalescent COVID-19.

The gene calls are TRBV7-8 and TRBJ2-7; 7 bases line up with TRBD2. CDR1 is SGHVS, CDR2 FQNEAQ, per germline. The J segment lost 5 bases and the V segment lost 0 bases, leaving 7 bases of the junction unmatched. This CDR3 spans 15 amino acids. CDR3: CASSLAPGGFNEQYF. DNA of the CDR3: TGTGCCAGCAGCTTAGCACCGGGAGGATTCAACGAGCAGTACTTC.

This chain uses TRBV3-1 (or the pseudogene TRBV3-2) with TRBJ1-1, with D unresolved. Germline V gene data show CDR1 as LGHDT and CDR2 as YNNKEL (reference sequence). The CDR3 spans 15 residues. Trimming cost V 0 bases and J 4 bases, with 12 bases left between them. In DNA, the CDR3 is TGTGCCAGCAGCCAAGAGGCAGTCTCGGGCACTGAAGCTTTCTTT. This sequence encodes CASSQEAVSGTEAFF.

Written as DNA, the CDR3 is TGTGCCAGCAGTGAAAGTTTAAGGGGTCGGGGGAAACTGTTTTTT. Protein product: CASSESLRGRGKLFF. The chain carries TRBV2 and TRBJ1-4, with D maybe TRBD1 (5 bases). The CDR3 extends over 15 amino acids. Trimming removed 2 bases at V and 11 bases at J, with 18 bases between. CDR1 is SNHLY and CDR2 is FYNNEI in the germline V gene.

This clone occurred a few times. The CDR3 loop is CASSLALGGPNEQFF. The CDR3, as DNA: TGTGCCAGCAGCTTAGCGCTGGGGGGACCCAATGAGCAGTTCTTC. The chain links TRBV7-8 to TRBJ2-1, with TRBD2 as a possible D gene (6 bases). There are 15 residues in the CDR3. Germline V gives CDR1 SGHVS, CDR2 FQNEAQ. Trimming left V 0 bases short and J 6 bases short, with 12 bases between.

The chain is built from TRBV5-1 and TRBJ1-3; D remains ambiguous. The germline V gene encodes CDR1 SGHRS and CDR2 YFSETQ. The CDR3 is 17 residues long. V was pared by 0 bases and J by 0 bases, with 13 bases between. The CDR3 DNA is TGCGCCAGCAGCTTGGGCGGAGGCCTCACCTCTGGAAACACCATATATTTT. It is translated as CASSLGGGLTSGNTIYF.

In its sample, this clone was seen a few times. V is TRBV3-1 (or the pseudogene TRBV3-2) and J is TRBJ1-1; 11 bases map to TRBD1. The CDR3 runs 15 residues. Germline V gene data show CDR1 as LGHDT and CDR2 as YNNKEL (reference sequence). Trimming cost V 4 bases and J 3 bases; bases outside gene matches: 4. This CDR3 is CASSLRDRGDTEAFF. The CDR3 DNA sequence: TGTGCCAGCAGCCTCCGGGACAGGGGGGACACTGAAGCTTTCTTT.

This clone was seen a single time. This chain connects TRBV7-8 to TRBJ1-5, with 8 bases matching TRBD1. V shed 4 bases and J 0 bases; nucleotides not matched to a gene: 2. Germline V gives CDR1 SGHVS, CDR2 FQNEAQ. The CDR3 extends over 15 amino acids. CDR3 amino acids: CASSSTGGSNQPQHF. The CDR3 nucleotides read TGTGCCAGCAGCTCTACAGGGGGTAGCAATCAGCCCCAGCATTTT.

V usage is TRBV5-1 and J usage is TRBJ2-2; TRBD1 agrees at 7 bases. Per the germline V gene, CDR1 is SGHRS and CDR2 is YFSETQ. V shed 4 bases and J 0 bases; nucleotides not matched to a gene: 9. The length of the CDR3 is 17 residues. The CDR3 nucleotides are TGCGCCAGCAGCCTCACCCTCCAGGGGGCGAACACCGGGGAGCTGTTTTTT. Its protein product is CASSLTLQGANTGELFF.

The chain uses TRBV10-3 and TRBJ1-1; the D gene is possibly TRBD1 (6 bases). The V gene lost 6 bases and the J gene lost 5 bases, with 16 bases spanning the gap. The V gene's germline CDR1 is ENHRY and CDR2 SYGVKD. CDR3 size: 14 residues. CDR3 in DNA: TGTGCCATCAGGGAACAGGGAGGGGGTACTGAAGCTTTCTTT. Its protein product is CAIREQGGGTEAFF.

This clone has just one count. The chain combines TRBV2 with TRBJ2-7; TRBD2 matches at 7 bases. This CDR3 region has 16 residues. J lost 3 bases, V lost 9 bases, and 17 bases had no gene match. Germline loops: CDR1 SNHLY, CDR2 FYNNEI. The CDR3 protein is CARGRGGRSDDYEQYF. CDR3 bases: TGTGCCAGAGGCCGAGGCGGGAGAAGTGATGACTACGAGCAGTACTTC.

The chain combines TRBV2 with TRBJ2-7; D might be TRBD2 (6 bases). This CDR3 has 13 residues. CDR1 is SNHLY, CDR2 FYNNEI, per germline. V lost 7 bases, J lost 5 bases, and 15 bases lay in between. CDR3 loop: CASNGASADEQYF. CDR3 nucleotide sequence: TGTGCCAGCAATGGGGCTAGCGCGGACGAGCAGTACTTC.

V gene TRBV28 combines with J gene TRBJ2-1; D call uncertain. This CDR3 spans 12 amino acids. V was shortened by 5 bases and J by 4 bases, with 6 bases between the two germline ends. From germline, CDR1 is MDHEN and CDR2 SYDVKM. As DNA, the CDR3 is TGTGCCAGCAGTCCCCAATACAATGAGCAGTTCTTC. It translates to CASSPQYNEQFF. Using reference TRBV28 and TRBJ2-1 for the parts outside the CDR3, the full variable domain is DVKVTQSSRYLVKRTGEKVFLECVQDMDHENMFWYRQDPGLGLRLIYFSYDVKMKEKGDIPEGYSVSREKKERFSLILESASTNQTSMYLCASSPQYNEQFFGPGTRLTVL.

This chain joins TRBV24-1 and TRBJ1-5; 7 nucleotides align to TRBD1. After removal of 9 bases from V and 3 bases from J, the junction contained 10 bases not matched to a gene. The CDR3 spans 15 residues. Germline CDR1 reads KGHDR; CDR2 reads SFDVKD. The CDR3 region has the DNA TGTGCCACCTCTACGACAGGGACCTACAATCAGCCCCAGCATTTT. Its protein product is CATSTTGTYNQPQHF.

J is TRBJ2-7 and V is TRBV5-1; a weak D match, TRBD2 (5 bases). V lost 0 bases to trimming and J lost 5 bases, with 12 bases between them. Germline V gene data show CDR1 as SGHRS and CDR2 as YFSETQ. The CDR3 is 14 residues long. CDR3 in DNA: TGCGCCAGCAGCTTGGCCGGGCCGCGGGACGAGCAGTACTTC. It specifies CASSLAGPRDEQYF.

The chain is built from TRBV4-1 and TRBJ1-2, with a weak D call TRBD1 (6 bases). V gave up 0 bases and J gave up 8 bases, with 13 bases separating them. The germline CDR1 and CDR2 sequences are MGHRA and YSYEKL. There are 14 residues in the CDR3. Written as DNA, the CDR3 is TGCGCCAGCAGCCAAGATAGCCAGGGGCTAGGCTACACCTTC. Its protein is CASSQDSQGLGYTF.

This chain connects TRBV3-1 (or the pseudogene TRBV3-2) to TRBJ2-1, with 10 bases fitting TRBD2. The CDR3 is 15 amino acids. Germline CDR1 is LGHDT and CDR2 is YNNKEL (reference sequence). With 4 bases clipped from V and 0 bases from J, the junction kept 0 bases outside the gene matches. CDR3 DNA: TGTGCCAGCAGCCGACTAGCGGGCTCCTACAATGAGCAGTTCTTC. Protein product: CASSRLAGSYNEQFF.

This clone is a singleton in its sample. This chain links TRBV5-1 with TRBJ1-1, with unresolved D. Germline lookup yields CDR1 SGHRS and CDR2 YFSETQ. V lost 4 bases, J lost 6 bases, and 19 bases lay in between. The CDR3 has 15 residues. CDR3 sequence reads: CASSRQTAGNAEAFF. CDR3 coding DNA: TGCGCCAGCAGCCGTCAAACCGCGGGAAACGCTGAAGCTTTCTTT.

V and J are TRBV19 and TRBJ1-1, with D possibly being TRBD1 (5 bases). V shed 6 bases and J shed 0 bases, with 14 bases lying between them. Germline V CDR1 and CDR2: LNHDA, SQIVND (reference sequence). The CDR3 has 15 residues. The CDR3 loop reads CASSQGIGMNTEAFF. The CDR3 DNA is TGTGCCAGTAGCCAGGGTATCGGAATGAACACTGAAGCTTTCTTT.

The rearrangement uses TRBV11-3 and TRBJ1-1, with TRBD1 identical over 12 bases. The CDR3 contains 17 residues. Germline CDR1 SGHNT, CDR2 YENEEA. Trimming at V came to 1 base and at J to 4 bases, leaving 7 bases not matched to a gene. CDR3 in amino acids: CASSLGGTGGSGTEAFF. The DNA for the CDR3 is TGTGCCAGCAGCTTAGGCGGGACAGGGGGCTCTGGCACTGAAGCTTTCTTT.

This chain uses TRBV10-3 with TRBJ2-5, with D possibly being TRBD1 (6 bases). This CDR3 is 15 amino acids long. Trimming cost V 0 bases and J 1 base, with 9 bases left between them. CDR1 ENHRY and CDR2 SYGVKD come from the germline V gene. The CDR3: CAISESIGGQETQYF. The CDR3 coding sequence is TGTGCCATCAGTGAGTCGATAGGGGGCCAAGAGACCCAGTACTTC.

This chain links TRBV14 with TRBJ1-1; the D gene is possibly TRBD1 (5 bases). The V gene's germline CDR1 is SGHDN and CDR2 FVKESK. This CDR3 has 11 amino acids. Trimming pared 6 bases from V and 5 bases from J, leaving 7 bases between. CDR3 region: CASSYRTEAFF. The CDR3 DNA reads TGTGCCAGCAGTTACAGGACTGAAGCTTTCTTT.

The sample holds one count of this clone. The chain couples TRBV2 to TRBJ2-1, with 8 bases aligning to TRBD2. With V trimmed by 5 bases and J by 5 bases, 5 bases remained unmatched. The CDR3 contains 14 residues. Germline V gene data show CDR1 as SNHLY and CDR2 as FYNNEI. In DNA form, the CDR3 reads TGTGCCAGCAGTACGGGGGGGCCCGACAATGAGCAGTTCTTC. Translated: CASSTGGPDNEQFF.

This chain connects TRBV25-1 to TRBJ2-7; tentatively, D is TRBD1 (5 bases). The CDR3 runs 12 residues. CDR1 is MGHDK and CDR2 is SYGVNS in the germline V gene. Trimming cost V 6 bases and J 3 bases, with 9 bases left between them. The CDR3 sequence: CASRGVVYEQYF. In nucleotides, the CDR3 is TGTGCCAGCAGAGGGGTAGTCTACGAGCAGTACTTC.

There are a few counts of this clone. The chain is built from TRBV7-2 and TRBJ1-2, with D tentatively TRBD1 (5 bases). The V end was cut by 1 base, the J end by 5 bases, with 5 bases between. The length of the CDR3 is 12 residues. CDR1 and CDR2 (germline): SGHTA, FQGNSA. CDR3 sequence (DNA): TGTGCCAGCAGCTTAGGACAGTATGGCTACACCTTC. The encoded protein is CASSLGQYGYTF.

This chain connects TRBV6-2 or TRBV6-3 to TRBJ2-7, with a possible D match to TRBD2 (5 bases). V shed 4 bases and J shed 2 bases, with 21 bases lying between them. Germline assignment: CDR1 MNHEY and CDR2 SVGEGT. This CDR3 has 17 residues. CDR3 DNA sequence: TGTGCCAGCAGTTCCGCAAAACTACCACTAGGGACCTACGAGCAGTACTTC. Protein product: CASSSAKLPLGTYEQYF.

The chain couples TRBV18 to TRBJ1-1; D unclear. CDR3 length equals 13 residues. Germline-derived CDR1 and CDR2 are KGHSH and LQKENI. Trimming took 2 bases from V and 4 from J, leaving 8 bases between them. CDR3 nucleotide sequence: TGTGCCAGCTCACCAGGGCGCGTCACTGAAGCTTTCTTT. This codes for CASSPGRVTEAFF.

The J gene is TRBJ2-2, the V gene TRBV28; 7 bases align to TRBD2. Germline-derived CDR1 and CDR2 are MDHEN and SYDVKM. This CDR3 comprises 16 residues. After removal of 7 bases from V and 0 bases from J, the junction contained 8 bases not matched to a gene. The DNA of the CDR3 is TGTGCCAGCACCCCTCGGGGGGAAACGAACACCGGGGAGCTGTTTTTT. Residues: CASTPRGETNTGELFF. Based on the CDR3 plus reference TRBV28 and TRBJ2-2, the full variable domain is DVKVTQSSRYLVKRTGEKVFLECVQDMDHENMFWYRQDPGLGLRLIYFSYDVKMKEKGDIPEGYSVSREKKERFSLILESASTNQTSMYLCASTPRGETNTGELFFGEGSRLTVL.

CDR3 sequence: CASSPSDWADTQYF. DNA for the CDR3: TGTGCCAGCAGCCCGTCGGACTGGGCGGATACGCAGTATTTT. This chain links TRBV3-1 (or the pseudogene TRBV3-2) with TRBJ2-3, with D possibly matching TRBD2 (5 bases). Germline V gene sequence: CDR1 LGHDT, CDR2 YNNKEL (reference sequence). The CDR3 has 14 amino acids. The V end was cut by 4 bases, the J end by 6 bases, with 14 bases between.